The clone carrying this TCR beta chain was seen only a few times. This sample was included in a study of early T cells in non-severe SARS-CoV-2 infection. The V gene's germline CDR1 is MNHNS and CDR2 SASEGT. V was pared by 8 bases and J by 4 bases, with 14 bases between. The CDR3 extends over 14 amino acids. Researchers tagged individual cDNA molecules with unique molecular identifiers. TCRdb redid the calling of the 5' RACE reads with MiXCR, one entry per CDR3 protein. The data hold 60,000 to 75,000 distinct CDR3 sequences, with around 10% observed a single time. This specimen was whole blood, taken at baseline. The source is an adult who was a healthcare worker with PCR-confirmed SARS-CoV-2 infection or an uninfected control (not recorded which). The rearrangement links TRBV6-1 to TRBJ2-2, with D perhaps TRBD1 (5 bases). The CDR3 nucleotides are TGTGCCAGCGTCGAACAGGATTTCACCGGGGAGCTGTTTTTT. Encoded protein: CASVEQDFTGELFF.